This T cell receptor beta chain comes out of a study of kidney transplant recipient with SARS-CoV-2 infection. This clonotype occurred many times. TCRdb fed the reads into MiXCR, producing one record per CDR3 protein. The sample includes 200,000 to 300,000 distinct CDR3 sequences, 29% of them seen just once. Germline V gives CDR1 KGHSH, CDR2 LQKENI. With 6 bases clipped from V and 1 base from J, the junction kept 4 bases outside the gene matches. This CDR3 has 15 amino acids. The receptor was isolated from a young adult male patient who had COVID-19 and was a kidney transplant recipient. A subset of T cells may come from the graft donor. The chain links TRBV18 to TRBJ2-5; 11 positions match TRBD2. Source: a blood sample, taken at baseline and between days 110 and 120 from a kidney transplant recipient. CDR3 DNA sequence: TGTGCCAGCTCGCGGACTAGCGGGCTCCAAGAGACCCAGTACTTC. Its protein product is CASSRTSGLQETQYF.